The sequence of this T cell receptor beta chain was determined in a study of OX40 agonist ivuxolimab in advanced cancers. About the full investigation: Ivuxolimab was a fully human IgG2 agonistic monoclonal antibody targeting the costimulatory receptor OX40 (CD134). A male proportion of 82.7% and a mean age of approximately 62 years, ranging from roughly 23 to 79, were recorded for the dose-escalation cohort. Patients were allowed to have had prior anti-PD-1, anti-PD-L1 or anti-CTLA-4 therapy, and around 41% of the dose-escalation patients had previously received checkpoint inhibitors. Partial responses occurred in three dose-escalation patients: two with cutaneous melanoma and one with hepatocellular carcinoma. Intravenous ivuxolimab was administered to patients every 2 weeks at six dose levels: 0.01, 0.1, 0.3, 1.5, 3 and 10 mg/kg. The paper covers the monotherapy dose-escalation part of the phase I ivuxolimab trial, which included N ≈ 50 patients. Among the roughly 50 dose-escalation patients, 19 had hepatocellular carcinoma, 15 or so melanoma, 9 renal cell carcinoma and 9 head and neck cancer. Peripheral TCRbeta sequencing was intended to test whether TCR sequence diversity was altered and clonal T-cell expansion was caused by ivuxolimab.

Patients with autoimmune disease history or receiving systemic immunosuppression were excluded from the trial. In every dose cohort, peripheral blood was drawn for TCR sequencing at baseline, cycle 4 day 1, and cycle 7 day 1. Samples came from an open-label, multicenter, first-in-human phase I dose-escalation trial of ivuxolimab. Adults with locally advanced or metastatic head and neck squamous cell, hepatocellular, melanoma or renal cell carcinoma were enrolled in the trial. CD4+ and CD8+ T cells were sorted separately from peripheral blood before TCR sequencing. Genomic DNA was extracted from sorted cells for sequencing of the TCRbeta CDR3 region. TCRbeta CDR3 regions were sequenced using the immunoSEQ Assay. The source is immuneACCESS, and TCRdb retained only in-frame sequences with V and J called. Part of the clones is not carried over; for the studies checked, unresolved V genes explain less than half of this, and the remainder is unexplained. The sample data list under 45,000 clones, and approximately 78% of these were observed just once. The ten largest clones take up less than 25% of the sample.

Sequences SGHVS (CDR1) and FQNEAQ (CDR2) are obtained from the germline V gene. The germline ends are 16 bases apart after V is trimmed by 1 base and J by 7 bases. From the cysteine through the phenylalanine, the CDR3 covers 15 amino acids. Only the CDR3 region is kept as DNA, spanning 45 bases read in frame from base 1. To note about this clone: Its antigen target is currently unknown. There are no base qualities to consult, and no much larger clone falls within one base.

Results the study describes overall, beyond this receptor: Low levels of normalized T-cell clonal expansion were also seen in some nonresponding patients. The antigen specificity of the peripheral T cells that underwent clonal expansion was not determined. In the 0.1-3.0 mg/kg groups, partial responders were among the patients with the lowest normalized peripheral clonal expansion, particularly in CD8+ T cells. At doses of 0.1 to 3.0 mg/kg, clonal expansion of both CD4+ and CD8+ blood T cells was observed from baseline to week 6. After ivuxolimab, expanded clones were on average more numerous among CD8+ T cells than among CD4+ T cells.

The V and J genes are TRBV7-8 and TRBJ1-1; a tentative D call is TRBD1 (5 bases match). The clonotype originates from an adult with an advanced solid tumor such as melanoma, head and neck, liver or kidney cancer. The sample in question was CD4+ or CD8+ T cells sorted from blood, obtained in a trial of the OX40 agonist ivuxolimab. The CDR3 is CASSLVGGGKSEAFF. The DNA reads TGTGCCAGCAGCTTAGTTGGTGGGGGAAAGAGTGAAGCTTTCTTT.